The 10 T cell receptor beta chains below come from one sample, sequenced in a study of CXCR3-negative and CXCR3-positive naive CD8 T cells. TRB cDNA was prepared as libraries by UMI-labeled 5' RACE. Reprocessing the 5' RACE reads, TCRdb reports a single entry for every CDR3 protein and omits DNA. This listing includes 70,000 to 95,000 distinct CDR3 sequences. Source material: naive CXCR3- CD8+ T cells from blood. Subset of the sample: CD45RO-CCR7+CD27+CD95- naive CD8+ T cells lacking CXCR3 (TNR3-). These TCRs come from a human donor in good health. Some clones in this sample may be carry-over from other donors' samples.

The chain uses TRBV12-3 or TRBV12-4 and TRBJ1-1; the TRBD1 assignment by TCRdb is unverifiable without DNA. The CDR3 covers 17 residues. CDR3 protein: CASLLATGARGNTEAFF.

The chain has TRBV7-3 and TRBJ2-7; the D call of TRBD1 rests on TCRdb alone, since no DNA is present to check it. This CDR3 comprises 15 residues. The V gene's germline CDR1 is SGHTA and CDR2 FQGTGA. The CDR3 here is CASSLETGISYEQYF.

The gene calls are TRBV29-1 and TRBJ2-3; the D call from TCRdb, TRBD1, cannot be confirmed without DNA. Germline CDR1 and CDR2: SQVTM and ANQGSEA. The CDR3 totals 12 residues. CDR3 sequence reads: CSGGGTTDTQYF.

The chain employs TRBV6-2 or TRBV6-3 and TRBJ1-1; the TRBD1 assignment by TCRdb is unverifiable without DNA. The CDR3 length is 14 residues. The germline gives CDR1 MNHEY, CDR2 SVGEGT. The CDR3 is CASSPDRENTEAFF.

J is TRBJ2-5 and V is TRBV28; TCRdb gives TRBD1 as the D gene, but with no DNA this cannot be confirmed. The CDR3 is 14 amino acids. The germline V gene encodes CDR1 MDHEN and CDR2 SYDVKM. This CDR3 reads CASSLFGQGETQYF.

The V call is TRBV29-1, the J call TRBJ2-3; with no DNA, the TCRdb D assignment of TRBD1 cannot be verified. This CDR3 comprises 13 residues. CDR1 is SQVTM, CDR2 ANQGSEA, per germline. The CDR3 protein is CSAWTASTDTQYF.

The rearrangement links TRBV6-5 to TRBJ2-5; there is no DNA to check the TCRdb D call of TRBD2. The CDR3 totals 21 residues. Germline V gene data show CDR1 as MNHEY and CDR2 as SVGAGI. The CDR3 protein is CASSYRFPTGASEGGEETQYF.

This chain joins TRBV13 and TRBJ2-3; as DNA is missing, the TRBD1 call by TCRdb cannot be tested. Germline assignment: CDR1 PRHDT and CDR2 FYEKMQ (reference sequence). This CDR3 is built from 14 residues. This CDR3 reads CASSYVREGDTQYF.

The chain carries TRBV29-1 and TRBJ2-7. This CDR3 has 13 amino acids. Per germline, CDR1 SQVTM and CDR2 ANQGSEA. The CDR3 reads CSVEDLESYEQYF.

The chain recombines TRBV5-5 with TRBJ2-1; TCRdb's assignment of TRBD2 cannot be checked, as there is no DNA. This CDR3 has 15 amino acids. The germline V gene encodes CDR1 SGHKS and CDR2 YYEKEE (reference sequence). The CDR3 sequence is CASSGGLAAYNEQFF.